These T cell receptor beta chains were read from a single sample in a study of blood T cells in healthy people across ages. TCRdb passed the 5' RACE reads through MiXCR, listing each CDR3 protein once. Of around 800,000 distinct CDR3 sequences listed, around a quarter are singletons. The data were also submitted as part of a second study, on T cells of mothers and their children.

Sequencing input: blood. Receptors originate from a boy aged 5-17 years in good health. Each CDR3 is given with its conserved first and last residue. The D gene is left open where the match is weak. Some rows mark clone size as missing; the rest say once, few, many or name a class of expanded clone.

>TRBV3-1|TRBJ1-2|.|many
CASSQAGARGYTF
TGTGCCAGCAGCCAAGCAGGGGCGAGGGGCTACACCTTC
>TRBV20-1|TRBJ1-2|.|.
CSALRVPDGYTF
TGCAGTGCCCTGAGGGTGCCAGATGGCTACACCTTC
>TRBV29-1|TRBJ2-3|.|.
CSVGGDSQDTQYF
TGCAGCGTCGGGGGGGACAGCCAAGATACGCAGTATTTT
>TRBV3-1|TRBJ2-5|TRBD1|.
CASSHTQGEETQYF
TGTGCCAGCAGCCACACACAGGGGGAAGAGACCCAGTACTTC
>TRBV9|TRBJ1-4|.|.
CASSSEGRANEKLFF
TGTGCCAGCAGCTCCGAGGGCAGGGCTAATGAAAAACTGTTTTTT
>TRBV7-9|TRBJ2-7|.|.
CASSPRADEQYF
TGTGCCAGCAGCCCCCGGGCCGACGAGCAGTACTTC
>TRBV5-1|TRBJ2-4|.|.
CASSLETRGTAKNIQYF
TGCGCCAGCAGCTTGGAAACCCGGGGGACGGCCAAAAACATTCAGTACTTC
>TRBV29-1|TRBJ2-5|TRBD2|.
CSVEDREGTSQETQYF
TGCAGCGTTGAAGATCGGGAGGGGACGAGTCAAGAGACCCAGTACTTC
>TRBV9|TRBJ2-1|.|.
CASSVARRGNEQFF
TGTGCCAGCAGCGTAGCTCGTAGGGGGAATGAGCAGTTCTTC
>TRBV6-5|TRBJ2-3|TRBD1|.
CASSYPAGGSYTQYF
TGTGCCAGCAGTTACCCGGCAGGGGGCTCTTATACGCAGTATTTT
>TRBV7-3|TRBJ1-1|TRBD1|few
CASSLGTDTEAFF
TGTGCCAGCAGCTTAGGGACAGACACTGAAGCTTTCTTT
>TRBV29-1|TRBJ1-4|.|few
CSTQTGTEKLFF
TGCAGCACACAAACAGGGACTGAAAAACTGTTTTTT
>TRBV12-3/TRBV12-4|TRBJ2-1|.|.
CASRAAGGNDEQFF
TGTGCCAGCCGCGCGGCCGGGGGTAACGATGAGCAGTTCTTC
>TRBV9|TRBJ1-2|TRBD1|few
CASSGQGQYGYTF
TGTGCCAGCAGCGGACAGGGCCAATATGGCTACACCTTC
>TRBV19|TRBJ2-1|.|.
CASSLVEGTQQFF
TGTGCCAGTAGCCTCGTGGAAGGGACACAGCAGTTCTTC
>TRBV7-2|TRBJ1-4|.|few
CASSFMGDEKLFF
TGTGCCAGCAGTTTCATGGGCGATGAAAAACTGTTTTTT
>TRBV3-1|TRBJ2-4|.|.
CASSLEPGIQYF
TGTGCCAGCAGCCTCGAACCTGGCATTCAGTACTTC
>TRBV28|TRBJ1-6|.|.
CASQPDSWGSPLHF
TGTGCCAGCCAACCCGACTCGTGGGGATCACCCCTCCACTTT
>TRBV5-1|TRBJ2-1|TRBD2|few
CASSFGLAGTSYNEQFF
TGCGCCAGCAGTTTCGGACTAGCGGGGACCTCCTACAATGAGCAGTTCTTC
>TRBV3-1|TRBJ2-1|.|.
CASSFIPHSSYNEQFF
TGTGCCAGCAGCTTCATACCGCATAGCTCCTACAATGAGCAGTTCTTC
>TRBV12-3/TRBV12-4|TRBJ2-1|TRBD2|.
CASSLGSGSNEQFF
TGTGCCAGCAGTTTGGGTAGCGGGAGCAATGAGCAGTTCTTC
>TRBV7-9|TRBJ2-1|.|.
CASSAQKTAEQFF
TGTGCCAGCAGCGCTCAAAAAACAGCGGAGCAGTTCTTC
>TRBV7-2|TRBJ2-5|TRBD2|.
CASRRGTSGSGETLYF
TGTGCCAGCAGGCGCGGGACTAGCGGGAGTGGTGAGACCCTGTACTTC
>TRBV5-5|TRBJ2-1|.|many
CASSGGRSSYNEQFF
TGTGCCAGCTCGGGGGGCCGTAGCTCCTACAATGAGCAGTTCTTC
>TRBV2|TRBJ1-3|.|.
CASPGVGNTIYF
TGTGCCAGCCCGGGGGTAGGAAACACCATATATTTT
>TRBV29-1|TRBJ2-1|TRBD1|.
CSAGQGDYNEQFF
TGCAGCGCCGGACAGGGGGACTACAATGAGCAGTTCTTC
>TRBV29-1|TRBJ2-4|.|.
CSAEQGSKNIQYF
TGCAGCGCCGAGCAGGGGTCCAAAAACATTCAGTACTTC
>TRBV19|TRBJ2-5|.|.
CASSIGTGAPTVQETQYF
TGTGCCAGTAGTATTGGCACGGGGGCCCCGACCGTCCAAGAGACCCAGTACTTC
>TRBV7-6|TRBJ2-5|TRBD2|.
CASSLRASGGVRETQYF
TGTGCCAGCAGCTTAAGAGCTAGCGGGGGTGTACGAGAGACCCAGTACTTC
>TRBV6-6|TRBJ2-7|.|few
CASIPRPGGGYEQYF
TGTGCCAGCATTCCCAGGCCGGGGGGCGGCTACGAGCAGTACTTC
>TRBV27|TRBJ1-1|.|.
CASSLSAGRNTEAFF
TGTGCCAGCAGTTTATCTGCAGGGAGGAACACTGAAGCTTTCTTT
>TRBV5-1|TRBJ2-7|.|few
CASSPWTLAGEQYF
TGCGCCAGCAGCCCATGGACACTCGCTGGGGAGCAGTACTTC
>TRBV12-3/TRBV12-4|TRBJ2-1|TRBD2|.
CASTWGGNEQFF
TGTGCCAGCACCTGGGGGGGGAATGAGCAGTTCTTC
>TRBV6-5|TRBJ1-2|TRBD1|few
CASRLTGAYGYTF
TGTGCCAGCAGACTGACAGGGGCCTATGGCTACACCTTC
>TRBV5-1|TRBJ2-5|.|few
CASSFRNAQETQYF
TGCGCCAGCAGCTTCCGGAACGCCCAAGAGACCCAGTACTTC
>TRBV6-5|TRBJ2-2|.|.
CASSYSKSGDTGELFF
TGTGCCAGCAGTTACTCGAAATCCGGGGACACCGGGGAGCTGTTTTTT
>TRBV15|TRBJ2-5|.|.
CATSRGGTALRETQYF
TGTGCCACCAGCAGAGGGGGAACCGCCCTCCGGGAGACCCAGTACTTC
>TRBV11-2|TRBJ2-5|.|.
CASSSLFGSDPNQETQYF
TGTGCCAGCAGCTCGCTATTTGGGAGTGATCCGAATCAAGAGACCCAGTACTTC
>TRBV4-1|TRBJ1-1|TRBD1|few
CASSQLPGQGDTEAFF
TGCGCCAGCAGCCAACTCCCGGGACAGGGGGACACTGAAGCTTTCTTT
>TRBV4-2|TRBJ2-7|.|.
CASSQVDQSYEQYF
TGTGCCAGCAGCCAAGTGGACCAATCCTACGAGCAGTACTTC
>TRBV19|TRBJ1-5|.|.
CASTMRAQNNQPQHF
TGTGCCAGTACCATGAGGGCGCAGAACAATCAGCCCCAGCATTTT
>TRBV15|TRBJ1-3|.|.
CATSRDTGSGNTIYF
TGTGCCACCAGCAGAGATACGGGCTCTGGAAACACCATATATTTT
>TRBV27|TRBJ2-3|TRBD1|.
CASRRGLHTQYF
TGTGCCAGTCGAAGGGGGCTACATACGCAGTATTTT
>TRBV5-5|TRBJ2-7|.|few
CASSFVGFTEQYF
TGTGCCAGCAGCTTCGTAGGGTTCACCGAGCAGTACTTC
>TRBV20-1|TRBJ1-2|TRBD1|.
CSAIHYDRDYGYTF
TGCAGTGCCATACACTATGACAGGGACTATGGCTACACCTTC
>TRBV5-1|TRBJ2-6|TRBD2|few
CASSFQTSGGPWANVLTF
TGCGCCAGCAGCTTCCAGACTAGCGGGGGGCCTTGGGCCAACGTCCTGACTTTC